The 23 T cell receptor beta chains presented below share a single source sample, sequenced in a study of blood T cell repertoires in COVID-19. Profiled with immunoSEQ multiplex PCR; TCRdb holds only in-frame clones, not every one. The table includes 150,000 to 200,000 clones, approximately 90% detected once. The specimen sequenced was peripheral blood. These receptors all come from a man aged 35-49 years with active or convalescent COVID-19.

The chain recombines TRBV2 with TRBJ2-3; D uncertain. CDR3 length: 12 residues. Trimming left V 2 bases short and J 4 bases short, with 4 bases between. CDR1 and CDR2 from the germline V gene are SNHLY and FYNNEI. The DNA for the CDR3 is TGTGCCAGCAGTGAATCGGCAGATACGCAGTATTTT. Its protein product is CASSESADTQYF.

This chain uses TRBV3-1 (or the pseudogene TRBV3-2) with TRBJ1-1; maybe TRBD1 (6 bases). V lost 4 bases and J 1 base, leaving 10 bases between the germline ends. This CDR3 has 14 amino acids. Germline assignment: CDR1 LGHDT and CDR2 YNNKEL (reference sequence). CDR3 nucleotide sequence: TGTGCCAGCAGCCTACTGACAGGGAACACTGAAGCTTTCTTT. It translates to CASSLLTGNTEAFF.

This clone was detected only a few times. The chain is built from TRBV5-1 and TRBJ1-6; weak D call: TRBD1 (6 bases). This CDR3 spans 15 amino acids. Per the germline V gene, CDR1 is SGHRS and CDR2 is YFSETQ. The V end was cut by 2 bases, the J end by 10 bases, with 16 bases between. CDR3 in amino acids: CASSLGDTSRSPLHF. The CDR3 DNA reads as TGCGCCAGCAGCTTAGGGGACACCTCAAGATCACCCCTCCACTTT.

The chain couples TRBV5-4 to TRBJ1-3, with 7 positions matching TRBD1. Trimming cost V 5 bases and J 12 bases; bases outside gene matches: 8. Germline CDR1 SGHNT, CDR2 YYREEE (reference sequence). The CDR3 totals 12 residues. The CDR3, as DNA: TGTGCCAGCAGTTCCGACAGGGTCCACATATATTTT. Its translation: CASSSDRVHIYF.

This clone was found a few times. This chain connects TRBV7-3 to TRBJ2-7; D is perhaps TRBD1 (5 bases). The V gene's germline CDR1 is SGHTA and CDR2 FQGTGA. Trimming stripped 0 bases from V and 7 bases from J, with 10 bases between. The CDR3 sequence is 13 residues long. CDR3 region: CASSLTGVGEQYF. The DNA of the CDR3 is TGTGCCAGCAGCTTAACAGGGGTGGGAGAGCAGTACTTC.

The chain recombines TRBV5-1 with TRBJ2-3, with TRBD2 matching 8 bases. V trimming: 4 bases; J trimming: 1 base; junction bases outside the gene matches: 8. This CDR3 region has 16 residues. The germline CDR1 and CDR2 sequences are SGHRS and YFSETQ. The CDR3 DNA reads TGCGCCAGCAGCCTTTCCTCGCGGGGGGGCACAGATACGCAGTATTTT. Its translation is CASSLSSRGGTDTQYF.

The V call is TRBV5-1, the J call TRBJ1-1, with D maybe TRBD1 (5 bases). CDR1 is SGHRS, CDR2 YFSETQ, per germline. This CDR3 spans 16 amino acids. The germline V and J ends were trimmed by 3 bases and 4 bases, with 19 bases remaining between them. This CDR3 is CASSSGEGLPSTEAFF. The CDR3 nucleotides read TGCGCCAGCAGCTCTGGCGAGGGACTTCCTAGCACTGAAGCTTTCTTT.

In the case of this clone: Other DNA sequences of this sample code for an identical CDR3. This chain links TRBV9 with TRBJ2-3, with 8 nucleotides matching TRBD2. CDR1 SGDLS and CDR2 YYNGEE come from the germline V gene. J was trimmed by 2 bases and V by 0 bases; bases with no gene match: 2. The CDR3 covers 15 residues. The CDR3 DNA sequence: TGTGCCAGCAGCGTAGCGGGAGGGTACACAGATACGCAGTATTTT. It encodes CASSVAGGYTDTQYF.

The V and J genes are TRBV5-6 and TRBJ1-1, with TRBD1 as a possible D gene (5 bases). V was trimmed by 0 bases and J by 6 bases, leaving 12 bases between them. The CDR3 runs to 14 residues. Germline V CDR1 and CDR2: SGHDT, YYEEEE. CDR3 protein: CASSLAVWGAEAFF. The CDR3 nucleotides read TGTGCCAGCAGCTTGGCAGTGTGGGGGGCTGAAGCTTTCTTT.

V gene TRBV18 combines with J gene TRBJ1-2; 8 nucleotides align to TRBD1. Germline-derived CDR1 and CDR2 are KGHSH and LQKENI. The CDR3 loop spans 15 amino acids. V lost 3 bases and J lost 3; bases outside the gene matches: 6. The CDR3 sequence is CASSPPPGQDYGYTF. The DNA for the CDR3 is TGTGCCAGCTCACCCCCTCCGGGACAGGACTATGGCTACACCTTC.

DNA for the CDR3: TGTGCCAGCAGTGAAGCCCACGGGGCAACTAATGAAAAACTGTTTTTT. Translating it yields CASSEAHGATNEKLFF. V usage is TRBV6-1 and J usage is TRBJ1-4; D gene ambiguous. Trimming shortened V by 0 bases and J by 0 bases, and 8 bases separated the two germline ends. CDR3 length: 16 residues. From germline, CDR1 is MNHNS and CDR2 SASEGT.

The chain links TRBV12-5 to TRBJ2-7; the D is unclear. From germline, CDR1 is LGHNT and CDR2 FRNRAP. The CDR3 sequence is 12 residues long. V lost 7 bases to trimming and J lost 6 bases, with 13 bases between them. The CDR3 DNA follows: TGTGCTAGTGCCTCCGGAGTCCTCGAGCAGTACTTC. Translation: CASASGVLEQYF.

The genes are TRBV5-1 and TRBJ1-5; D remains unclear. Germline CDR1 is SGHRS and CDR2 is YFSETQ. V was trimmed by 2 bases and J by 0 bases, leaving 9 bases between them. CDR3 length equals 15 residues. CDR3 sequence reads: CASSLDSFSNQPQHF. For the CDR3, the DNA is TGCGCCAGCAGCTTAGACTCGTTTAGCAATCAGCCCCAGCATTTT.

Regarding this clone: The conserved closing phenylalanine or tryptophan is absent in this CDR3, likely reflecting a read error. Because the CDR3's place on the DNA is in doubt, the DNA is left out and the CDR3 is given as listed by TCRdb. The V and J genes are TRBV27 and TRBJ1-1; the table's D call of TRBD1 was not tested on the DNA. Germline V gene sequence: CDR1 MNHEY, CDR2 SMNVEV (reference sequence). With termini counted, the CDR3 has 9 amino acids. The CDR3 sequence is CASSLSGVS.

This clone is a singleton in its sample. The V and J genes are TRBV7-3 and TRBJ2-1; perhaps TRBD1 as D (5 bases). The CDR3 loop spans 14 amino acids. Trimming shortened V by 4 bases and J by 12 bases, and 19 bases separated the two germline ends. CDR1 and CDR2 (germline): SGHTA, FQGTGA. CDR3 amino acids: CASSSQTGWGGQFF. The CDR3 region has the DNA TGTGCCAGCAGCTCCCAGACCGGGTGGGGCGGGCAGTTCTTC.

The chain is built from TRBV4-1 and TRBJ2-1, with 7 bases matching TRBD1. The CDR3 runs to 16 residues. The V and J ends lost 3 bases and 4 bases, in that order; junction bases with no gene match: 9. The germline V gene has CDR1 MGHRA and CDR2 YSYEKL. For the CDR3, the DNA is TGCGCCAGCAGCCATGGGGACAGTAGCATTTACAATGAGCAGTTCTTC. Amino acid sequence: CASSHGDSSIYNEQFF.

V and J are TRBV2 and TRBJ2-4; possibly TRBD2 for D (6 bases). The CDR3 runs 14 residues. V gave up 7 bases and J gave up 3 bases, with 13 bases separating them. Germline values: CDR1 SNHLY, CDR2 FYNNEI. Here the CDR3 DNA reads TGTGCCAGCACGGAGGGGATTGTCAAAAACATTCAGTACTTC. Residues: CASTEGIVKNIQYF.

The gene calls are TRBV5-1 and TRBJ1-1; 8 nucleotides agree with TRBD1. CDR3 length: 14 residues. Germline V CDR1 and CDR2: SGHRS, YFSETQ. The V segment lost 5 bases and the J segment 5 bases; nucleotides outside the gene matches: 8. CDR3 in DNA: TGCGCCAGCAGACCCGGGACAGGCGCGACTGAAGCTTTCTTT. Translated: CASRPGTGATEAFF.

V usage is TRBV24-1 and J usage is TRBJ1-2; 7 nucleotides align to TRBD1. Germline lookup yields CDR1 KGHDR and CDR2 SFDVKD. V trimming: 4 bases; J trimming: 8 bases; junction bases outside the gene matches: 9. CDR3 length: 14 amino acids. The CDR3 region is CATSDTTGLEGYTF. The CDR3, as DNA: TGTGCCACCAGTGACACGACAGGGTTGGAGGGCTACACCTTC.

V usage is TRBV12-5 and J usage is TRBJ2-2; a possible D gene is TRBD1 (5 bases). Germline CDR1 is LGHNT and CDR2 is FRNRAP. The CDR3 sequence is 16 residues long. V was cut by 4 bases and J by 3 bases, with 15 bases left in between. In nucleotides, the CDR3 is TGTGCTAGTGGTTCCTACAGGACCGAGGACACCGGGGAGCTGTTTTTT. Translation: CASGSYRTEDTGELFF.

This rearrangement joins TRBV7-8 to TRBJ1-1; 9 bases line up with TRBD1. This CDR3 spans 15 amino acids. CDR1 SGHVS and CDR2 FQNEAQ come from the germline V gene. With V trimmed by 5 bases and J by 5 bases, 9 bases remained unmatched. The CDR3 loop is CASSRLQGAMTEAFF. DNA of the CDR3: TGTGCCAGCAGCCGCCTACAGGGGGCGATGACTGAAGCTTTCTTT.

The genes are TRBV29-1 and TRBJ2-7, with D possibly being TRBD1 (6 bases). The CDR3 is made up of 15 amino acids. Trimming removed 2 bases from V and 4 bases from J, with 18 bases in between. The germline V gene encodes CDR1 SQVTM and CDR2 ANQGSEA. This CDR3 is CSVEKGDTHGYEQYF. CDR3 DNA sequence: TGCAGCGTTGAAAAGGGGGACACCCACGGGTACGAGCAGTACTTC.

The genes are TRBV5-1 and TRBJ2-3, with 10 nucleotides matching TRBD1. The J segment lost 3 bases and the V segment lost 4 bases, leaving 5 bases of the junction unmatched. Germline V gene data show CDR1 as SGHRS and CDR2 as YFSETQ. The CDR3 totals 15 residues. The CDR3 DNA sequence: TGCGCCAGCAGCCCCGGGGACAGGGGAACAGATACGCAGTATTTT. It specifies CASSPGDRGTDTQYF. The whole variable domain, filled in from reference TRBV5-1 and TRBJ2-3, reads KAGVTQTPRYLIKTRGQQVTLSCSPISGHRSVSWYQQTPGQGLQFLFEYFSETQRNKGNFPGRFSGRQFSNSRSEMNVSTLELGDSALYLCASSPGDRGTDTQYFGPGTRLTVL.